Shown below are 20 T cell receptor beta chains from a single sample sequenced in a study of patients and donors after allogeneic stem cell transplantation. TCRdb reanalysed the RT-PCR reads using MiXCR and keeps one entry per CDR3 protein. The table records about a million distinct CDR3 sequences, 18% of them present only once. Sequenced input: blood, either unsorted or a sorted T cell fraction (not recorded which). These receptors were taken from a human donor who was either an allogeneic HSCT recipient or a stem cell or donor lymphocyte infusion donor (not recorded which). It is not recorded whose cells these are; they may come from a transplant donor.

This chain links TRBV5-6 with TRBJ1-3; D ambiguous. The germline gives CDR1 SGHDT, CDR2 YYEEEE. The V end lost 2 bases, the J end lost 8 bases, and 8 bases lay between the germline ends. There are 12 residues in the CDR3. Here the CDR3 DNA reads TGTGCCAGCAGCTTAGGAGGCCACACCATATATTTT. This translates into CASSLGGHTIYF. The full variable domain, its missing parts supplied by reference TRBV5-6 and TRBJ1-3, is DAGVTQSPTHLIKTRGQQVTLRCSPKSGHDTVSWYQQALGQGPQFIFQYYEEEERQRGNFPDRFSGHQFPNYSSELNVNALLLGDSALYLCASSLGGHTIYFGEGSWLTVV.

The chain couples TRBV6-1 to TRBJ2-1; D call uncertain. Trimming took off 11 bases at V and 5 bases at J, with 19 bases between the two ends. The germline V gene encodes CDR1 MNHNS and CDR2 SASEGT. There are 14 residues in the CDR3. The CDR3 reads CAGSFEPRDNEQFF. CDR3 sequence (DNA): TGTGCCGGATCCTTCGAACCCCGGGACAATGAGCAGTTCTTC.

The chain joins TRBV24-1 to TRBJ2-1, with D possibly TRBD1 on 6 matching bases. V lost 4 bases and J lost 6, with 9 bases in between. Germline values: CDR1 KGHDR, CDR2 SFDVKD. CDR3 length: 13 amino acids. The CDR3 protein is CATSETGSNEQFF. The DNA of the CDR3 is TGTGCCACCAGTGAAACAGGGTCCAATGAGCAGTTCTTC.

The V gene is TRBV20-1, the J gene TRBJ2-1; D is possibly TRBD2 (6 bases). The germline V and J ends were trimmed by 2 bases and 0 bases, with 8 bases remaining between them. From germline, CDR1 is DFQATT and CDR2 SNEGSKA (reference sequence). The CDR3 runs 14 residues. CDR3 amino acids: CSARMTSSYNEQFF. The CDR3, as DNA: TGCAGTGCTAGAATGACTAGCTCCTACAATGAGCAGTTCTTC.

This clonotype was observed a few times. The CDR3 sequence is CASSQSGQGLGELFF. The CDR3 DNA reads TGCGCCAGCAGCCAGTCCGGACAGGGGTTGGGGGAGCTGTTTTTT. The chain recombines TRBV4-1 with TRBJ2-2; 9 nucleotides line up with TRBD1. The CDR3 totals 15 residues. Germline trimming cut 3 bases from V and 8 bases from J; bases unmatched to any gene: 7. Germline CDR1 MGHRA, CDR2 YSYEKL.

This clonotype was counted a few times. The chain is built from TRBV9 and TRBJ2-7, with 11 bases aligning to TRBD1. Trimming at V came to 0 bases and at J to 4 bases, leaving 3 bases not matched to a gene. CDR1 is SGDLS, CDR2 YYNGEE, per germline. This CDR3 is 15 amino acids long. This CDR3 reads CASSVAGDRGYEQYF. For the CDR3, the DNA is TGTGCCAGCAGCGTAGCTGGGGACAGGGGGTACGAGCAGTACTTC.

For the CDR3, the DNA is TGTGCCAGCAGCCCAGACAGATACTCCTACGAGCAGTACTTC. It specifies CASSPDRYSYEQYF. This sequence joins TRBV7-2 and TRBJ2-7, with a weak D call TRBD1 (5 bases). The ends were cut back, 5 bases at V and 0 bases at J, with 11 bases in the middle. Germline V lookup: CDR1 SGHTA, CDR2 FQGNSA. The CDR3 covers 14 residues.

This chain connects TRBV3-1 to TRBJ2-2, with unresolved D. This CDR3 has 14 amino acids. Germline V gene data show CDR1 as LGHDT and CDR2 as YNNKEL (reference sequence). V was trimmed by 1 base and J by 5 bases, leaving 8 bases between them. This CDR3 is CASSQAMTTGELFF. The CDR3 nucleotides are TGTGCCAGCAGCCAAGCTATGACGACCGGGGAGCTGTTTTTT. Full variable domain (rest looked up from reference TRBV3-1 and TRBJ2-2): DTAVSQTPKYLVTQMGNDKSIKCEQNLGHDTMYWYKQDSKKFLKIMFSYNNKELIINETVPNRFSPKSPDKAHLNLHINSLELGDSAVYFCASSQAMTTGELFFGEGSRLTVL.

This clonotype turned up a few times. The chain couples TRBV20-1 to TRBJ2-5, with D possibly matching TRBD2 (6 bases). The V end lost 3 bases, the J end lost 4 bases, and 12 bases lay between the germline ends. The CDR3 loop spans 13 amino acids. Germline V gene sequence: CDR1 DFQATT, CDR2 SNEGSKA (reference sequence). This chain's CDR3 is CSARDSGGETQYF. The CDR3 DNA follows: TGCAGTGCTAGGGATAGCGGAGGAGAGACCCAGTACTTC.

The rearrangement links TRBV29-1 to TRBJ1-3; the D is unclear. The germline CDR1 and CDR2 sequences are SQVTM and ANQGSEA. The V and J ends lost 7 bases and 0 bases respectively, with 10 bases between them. This CDR3 is built from 13 residues. CDR3 sequence (DNA): TGCAGCGCAACCGAGGGCTCTGGAAACACCATATATTTT. Protein product: CSATEGSGNTIYF.

A few counts support this clonotype. The chain joins TRBV4-1 to TRBJ2-1; the D gene is possibly TRBD2 (6 bases). CDR3 length: 19 residues. Germline CDR1 reads MGHRA; CDR2 reads YSYEKL. Trimming cost V 0 bases and J 0 bases, with 18 bases left between them. The CDR3 protein is CASSQESGRGATSYNEQFF. In DNA form, the CDR3 reads TGCGCCAGCAGCCAAGAATCGGGTCGCGGGGCTACCTCCTACAATGAGCAGTTCTTC.

The chain is built from TRBV4-1 and TRBJ2-7, with D hard to call. This CDR3 comprises 14 residues. Between the trimmed V and J ends, which lost 5 bases and 4 bases, there was a span of 15 bases. CDR1 is MGHRA and CDR2 is YSYEKL in the germline V gene. Here the CDR3 reads CASSTDEAMYEQYF. The CDR3 nucleotides are TGCGCCAGCAGCACCGACGAAGCGATGTACGAGCAGTACTTC.

This clonotype was found many times. The chain couples TRBV29-1 to TRBJ2-3, with 11 bases lining up with TRBD2. The CDR3 is made up of 16 amino acids. J lost 2 bases, V lost 4 bases, and 8 bases had no gene match. Looked up from germline, CDR1 is SQVTM and CDR2 is ANQGSEA. The CDR3 spells CSVVPGLADYTDTQYF. In nucleotides, the CDR3 is TGCAGCGTTGTCCCGGGACTAGCGGACTACACAGATACGCAGTATTTT.

This clonotype was seen a few times. The rearrangement joins TRBV7-9 to TRBJ2-2; no definite D call. CDR3 length: 16 amino acids. The germline V and J ends were trimmed by 4 bases and 0 bases, with 12 bases remaining between them. Germline V gene lookup returns CDR1 SEHNR and CDR2 FQNEAQ (reference sequence). The CDR3 DNA is TGTGCCAGCAGCTCCCGACGGCGTACGAACACCGGGGAGCTGTTTTTT. Its protein is CASSSRRRTNTGELFF.

The rearrangement links TRBV7-2 to TRBJ1-2, with a tentative D call TRBD1 (5 bases). The CDR3 is made up of 13 amino acids. V lost 4 bases and J lost 4, with 10 bases in between. Germline V gene data show CDR1 as SGHTA and CDR2 as FQGNSA. Written as DNA, the CDR3 is TGTGCCAGCAGCTGGGGGGATGCCTATGGCTACACCTTC. Encoded protein: CASSWGDAYGYTF.

Ten or more counts support this clonotype. The chain carries TRBV15 and TRBJ2-3, with D possibly TRBD1 on 6 matching bases. The CDR3 sequence is 13 residues long. In germline, CDR1 is LNHNV, CDR2 YYDKDF (reference sequence). The V end lost 5 bases, the J end lost 5 bases, and 11 bases lay between the germline ends. CDR3: CATSEQGIDTQYF. CDR3 sequence (DNA): TGTGCCACCAGCGAACAGGGAATAGATACGCAGTATTTT.

This chain uses TRBV7-3 with TRBJ1-3, with D unresolved. Germline CDR1 SGHTA, CDR2 FQGTGA. Trimming stripped 5 bases from V and 0 bases from J, with 14 bases between. There are 16 residues in the CDR3. The CDR3: CASSPSGPSSGNTIYF. The DNA of the CDR3 is TGTGCCAGCAGCCCCTCCGGGCCCAGCTCTGGAAACACCATATATTTT.

This clonotype was counted between two and nine times. This sequence joins TRBV15 and TRBJ2-7; D ambiguous. Germline V lookup: CDR1 LNHNV, CDR2 YYDKDF (reference sequence). This CDR3 spans 13 amino acids. V shed 1 base and J shed 3 bases, with 7 bases lying between them. As DNA, the CDR3 is TGTGCCACCAGCAGAGCAAATTACTACGAGCAGTACTTC. Its protein is CATSRANYYEQYF.

This clonotype appeared a few times. The rearrangement joins TRBV5-6 to TRBJ2-7; the D gene could be TRBD1 or TRBD2 (5 bases each). Between the trimmed V and J ends, which lost 3 bases and 3 bases, there was a span of 16 bases. Germline V CDR1 and CDR2: SGHDT, YYEEEE. The CDR3 covers 15 residues. The CDR3 DNA reads TGTGCCAGCAGCTCTCTTCCGGGACGGAGCTACGAGCAGTACTTC. Translation: CASSSLPGRSYEQYF.

This clonotype was detected only a few times. The chain carries TRBV4-2 and TRBJ2-2; 7 bases agree with TRBD2. This CDR3 region has 14 residues. The ends lost 6 bases at V and 5 bases at J; junction bases unmatched: 6. Looked up from germline, CDR1 is LGHNA and CDR2 is YNFKEQ. In nucleotides, the CDR3 is TGTGCCAGCAGAGATACGCGGGGGACCGGGGAGCTGTTTTTT. It is translated as CASRDTRGTGELFF.